These 18 T cell receptor beta chains share one sample of origin, sequenced in a study of post-analysis software for immune sequencing data (dated by TCRdb to 2015 to 2017). The library was made by PCR. Sequencing relied on an Illumina HiSeq 2500. Unique molecular identifiers were incorporated into TCR beta cDNA libraries to reduce PCR and sequencing biases. Starting from the raw public reads, TCRdb applied fastp trimming at Q25, assembled clones with MiXCR and retained in-frame beta chains. CDR3 protein sequences are deduplicated, and each keeps its most common genes and DNA. For this sample the table gives 650,000 to 900,000 distinct CDR3 sequences, of which roughly 46% were detected only once. The ten largest clones capture around 4.7% of the sample. Study-level results and caveats: Four to six TRBV segments, including TRBV5-6, TRBV5-1 and TRBV20-1, were significantly more frequent in patients than controls.

No cognate antigen is known for these TCRs. The material sequenced was blood. Every receptor here comes from a girl under 18 with multiple sclerosis.

V usage is TRBV7-9 and J usage is TRBJ2-7; 11 bases match TRBD2. The J call could be wrong; TRBJ2-5 is a better fit for the DNA end. CDR1 is SEHNR, CDR2 FQNEAQ, per germline (reference sequence). The CDR3 is made up of 17 amino acids. The CDR3 is CASSLRPTSGRRETQYF. In DNA, the CDR3 is TGTGCCAGCAGCCTACGACCTACTAGCGGGAGAAGAGAGACCCAGTACTTC.

V is TRBV20-1 and J is TRBJ2-2; D call uncertain. V was cut by 5 bases and J by 1 base, with 5 bases left in between. CDR1 and CDR2 (germline): DFQATT, SNEGSKA (reference sequence). The CDR3 contains 12 residues. Here the CDR3 reads CSAPRNTGELFF. The CDR3 bases are TGCAGTGCTCCACGGAACACCGGGGAGCTGTTTTTT.

This clonotype was detected a few times. This rearrangement joins TRBV7-6 to TRBJ2-3; 7 nucleotides match TRBD2. The CDR3 extends over 15 amino acids. Looked up from germline, CDR1 is SGHVS and CDR2 is FNYEAQ. With V trimmed by 5 bases and J by 2 bases, 7 bases remained unmatched. CDR3 residues: CASSPLAELTDTQYF. The DNA for the CDR3 is TGTGCCAGCAGCCCCCTAGCGGAACTCACAGATACGCAGTATTTT.

This clonotype was picked up a small number of times. V usage is TRBV5-5 and J usage is TRBJ1-4; no definite D call. V shed 4 bases and J shed 10 bases, with 20 bases lying between them. This CDR3 contains 15 residues. The germline gives CDR1 SGHKS, CDR2 YYEKEE (reference sequence). The CDR3 DNA reads as TGTGCCAGCAGCCCTTCCGGCTTGGCTCCCGGAAAACTGTTTTTT. It translates to CASSPSGLAPGKLFF.

The table lists this clonotype with a few counts. The gene calls are TRBV4-2 and TRBJ2-1, with D perhaps given as TRBD1 or TRBD2 (5 bases each). V was shortened by 3 bases and J by 5 bases, with 11 bases between the two germline ends. Germline V gives CDR1 LGHNA, CDR2 YNFKEQ. The CDR3 loop spans 14 amino acids. The CDR3 spells CASSQGTGNNEQFF. The CDR3 region has the DNA TGTGCCAGCAGCCAGGGGACGGGAAACAATGAGCAGTTCTTC.

J is TRBJ2-1 and V is TRBV29-1, with a possible D match to TRBD2 (5 bases). V shed 5 bases and J shed 8 bases, with 7 bases lying between them. This CDR3 spans 10 amino acids. Germline CDR1 reads SQVTM; CDR2 reads ANQGSEA. CDR3 sequence (DNA): TGCAGCGTTTTGAGGGATGAGCAGTTCTTC. Translated, it gives CSVLRDEQFF.

The chain links TRBV7-2 to TRBJ2-1; D is ambiguous. V gave up 5 bases and J gave up 7 bases, with 18 bases separating them. The CDR3 extends over 15 amino acids. Per the germline V gene, CDR1 is SGHTA and CDR2 is FQGNSA. CDR3 protein: CASSAGPAKQNEQFF. For the CDR3, the DNA is TGTGCCAGCAGCGCCGGACCCGCAAAACAGAATGAGCAGTTCTTC.

This clonotype was observed a handful of times. The chain is built from TRBV27 and TRBJ2-1; TRBD1 is a possible D gene (5 bases). The length of the CDR3 is 13 residues. In germline, CDR1 is MNHEY, CDR2 SMNVEV (reference sequence). Trimming took off 5 bases at V and 7 bases at J, with 12 bases between the two ends. CDR3 sequence reads: CASSLSRQNEQFF. The CDR3 DNA reads TGTGCCAGCAGTCTCTCCCGACAGAATGAGCAGTTCTTC.

This chain connects TRBV7-9 to TRBJ2-3; D assignment may be TRBD1 or TRBD2 (5 bases each). Germline V gives CDR1 SEHNR, CDR2 FQNEAQ (reference sequence). The CDR3 is 14 residues long. The V gene lost 5 bases and the J gene lost 0 bases, with 9 bases spanning the gap. In DNA, the CDR3 is TGTGCCAGCAGCCCCTGGGGGAGCACAGATACGCAGTATTTT. This translates into CASSPWGSTDTQYF.

This clonotype appeared a few times. V and J are TRBV12-3 or TRBV12-4 and TRBJ2-5; D might be TRBD1 or TRBD2, each matching 5 bases. The V end lost 6 bases, the J end lost 5 bases, and 13 bases lay between the germline ends. The CDR3 sequence is 13 residues long. The CDR3 is CASSRDRAETQYF. The CDR3, as DNA: TGTGCCAGCAGCCGGGACCGGGCGGAGACCCAGTACTTC.

Note on this clonotype: Germline is not matched at one junction end, which may reflect a read error. This chain connects TRBV6-5 to TRBJ2-7, with D unclear. CDR3 length: 13 amino acids. Germline CDR1 and CDR2: MNHEY and SVGAGI. The CDR3, as DNA: TGTACCAGCAGGACCGACCCATCAGGCGAGCAGTACTTC. Translating it yields CTSRTDPSGEQYF.

This clonotype was picked up a small number of times. This sequence joins TRBV15 and TRBJ1-2; D perhaps matches TRBD1 (6 bases). Trimming cost V 0 bases and J 8 bases, with 16 bases left between them. This CDR3 is 15 amino acids long. CDR1 and CDR2 (germline): LNHNV, YYDKDF (reference sequence). CDR3 loop: CATSRDVVQGGGYTF. Written as DNA, the CDR3 is TGTGCCACCAGCAGAGATGTGGTACAGGGTGGGGGCTACACCTTC.

This clonotype was observed a handful of times. The V call is TRBV15, the J call TRBJ1-2, with D maybe TRBD1 (6 bases). Between the trimmed V and J ends, which lost 5 bases and 1 base, there was a span of 14 bases. Germline V lookup: CDR1 LNHNV, CDR2 YYDKDF (reference sequence). The CDR3 loop spans 15 amino acids. The CDR3 loop is CATSGQRGRNYGYTF. As DNA, the CDR3 is TGTGCCACCAGCGGCCAGCGGGGGCGTAACTATGGCTACACCTTC.

Comment on this clonotype: At one boundary the junction diverges from the germline segment, which might be a read error. This rearrangement joins TRBV6-5 to TRBJ2-7; 7 bases are a match to TRBD2. This CDR3 is 15 amino acids long. Germline CDR1 reads MNHEY; CDR2 reads SVGAGI. CDR3 protein: CTSSYFGGSVYEQYF. The CDR3 DNA reads TGTACCAGCAGTTACTTCGGGGGGAGTGTCTACGAGCAGTACTTC.

The chain employs TRBV9 and TRBJ1-5, with D possibly matching TRBD1 (6 bases). The CDR3 has 15 amino acids. With 0 bases removed from V and 7 bases from J, the gap between germline ends came to 14 bases. From germline, CDR1 is SGDLS and CDR2 YYNGEE. CDR3 residues: CASSVGGGPLQPQHF. The CDR3 DNA reads TGTGCCAGCAGCGTAGGAGGGGGGCCTCTACAGCCCCAGCATTTT.

The chain has TRBV9 and TRBJ2-4, with no clear D. V dropped 3 bases and J dropped 6 bases, with 16 bases sitting between them. The CDR3 runs to 15 residues. The germline V gene encodes CDR1 SGDLS and CDR2 YYNGEE. CDR3 loop: CASSGTPESPNIQYF. CDR3 nucleotide sequence: TGTGCCAGCAGCGGTACCCCGGAGTCCCCAAACATTCAGTACTTC. Combining the CDR3 with reference TRBV9 and TRBJ2-4 gives the whole variable domain DSGVTQTPKHLITATGQRVTLRCSPRSGDLSVYWYQQSLDQGLQFLIQYYNGEERAKGNILERFSAQQFPDLHSELNLSSLELGDSALYFCASSGTPESPNIQYFGAGTRLSVL.

The chain uses TRBV7-2 and TRBJ1-4; D is unclear. V was pared by 1 base and J by 4 bases, with 13 bases between. The CDR3 extends over 16 amino acids. The germline V gene encodes CDR1 SGHTA and CDR2 FQGNSA. CDR3: CASSLVVGEGNEKLFF. DNA of the CDR3: TGTGCCAGCAGCTTAGTAGTTGGGGAGGGTAATGAAAAACTGTTTTTT. Based on the CDR3 plus reference TRBV7-2 and TRBJ1-4, the full variable domain is GAGVSQSPSNKVTEKGKDVELRCDPISGHTALYWYRQSLGQGLEFLIYFQGNSAPDKSGLPSDRFSAERTGGSVSTLTIQRTQQEDSAVYLCASSLVVGEGNEKLFFGSGTQLSVL.

The gene calls are TRBV2 and TRBJ2-3; 8 bases align to TRBD2. The germline CDR1 and CDR2 sequences are SNHLY and FYNNEI. The CDR3 sequence is 15 residues long. With 6 bases clipped from V and 2 bases from J, the junction kept 7 bases outside the gene matches. CDR3 region: CASRGKRGTTDTQYF. The CDR3 coding sequence is TGTGCCAGCAGGGGGAAGCGGGGGACCACAGATACGCAGTATTTT.